The clone carrying this TCR beta chain was recorded a few times. V was shortened by 4 bases and J by 0 bases, with 14 bases between the two germline ends. The V gene's germline CDR1 is LGHNA and CDR2 YNFKEQ. CDR3 length: 16 residues. TCRdb recomputed calls from the 5' RACE reads with MiXCR, one row per CDR3 protein. This sample has over 130,000 distinct CDR3 sequences, with more than 13% found just once. The sample belongs to a study of T-cell memory formation after mild COVID-19. This clonotype was sampled from an adult woman who had mild COVID-19 (a few samples of this study predate the infection). Cell type and time point are not known. The sequenced sample was PBMCs or a T cell subset sorted from them (not recorded which). V usage is TRBV4-2 and J usage is TRBJ2-3, with a possible D match to TRBD2 (6 bases). CDR3 DNA sequence: TGTGCCAGCAGCCGCACCGGGACTTCTAGCACAGATACGCAGTATTTT. Translation gives CASSRTGTSSTDTQYF.